The 10 T cell receptor beta chains listed next were all sequenced from one sample in a study of blood T cell repertoires in COVID-19. TCRdb's copy holds only in-frame clones and misses some; the assay was immunoSEQ multiplex PCR. Found here are 240,000 or so clones, roughly four fifths of them singletons; the top ten hold about 2%. Material: peripheral blood. These receptors all stem from a man aged 30 to 45 who had recovered from COVID-19.

The genes are TRBV27 and TRBJ2-5; 9 bases fit TRBD1. Germline assignment: CDR1 MNHEY and CDR2 SMNVEV (reference sequence). The CDR3 totals 15 residues. Trimming cost V 9 bases and J 2 bases; bases outside gene matches: 10. The CDR3: CASAGTGLEQETQYF. DNA of the CDR3: TGTGCCAGTGCCGGGACAGGGCTCGAACAAGAGACCCAGTACTTC.

The chain combines TRBV5-1 with TRBJ1-3; D unclear. Germline CDR1 reads SGHRS; CDR2 reads YFSETQ. The CDR3 contains 15 residues. Trimming took off 4 bases at V and 4 bases at J, with 15 bases between the two ends. CDR3 residues: CASSTNSRSGNTIYF. DNA of the CDR3: TGCGCCAGCAGCACCAACTCTAGATCGGGAAACACCATATATTTT.

The V gene is TRBV24-1, the J gene TRBJ2-5; possibly TRBD1 for D (5 bases). Germline CDR1 KGHDR, CDR2 SFDVKD. V was pared by 3 bases and J by 3 bases, with 10 bases between. The CDR3 totals 14 residues. The CDR3 DNA is TGTGCCACCAGTGATCCTGACAGAGAAGAGACCCAGTACTTC. Its translation is CATSDPDREETQYF.

The genes are TRBV20-1 and TRBJ2-4; possibly TRBD1 for D (5 bases). The CDR3 is made up of 13 amino acids. V was clipped by 4 bases and J by 0 bases, with 7 bases between them. Germline V gene sequence: CDR1 DFQATT, CDR2 SNEGSKA (reference sequence). CDR3 coding DNA: TGCAGTGCTACTGACAGAGCCAAAAACATTCAGTACTTC. Translation: CSATDRAKNIQYF.

V gene TRBV28 combines with J gene TRBJ2-2; 9 nucleotides align to TRBD1. In germline, CDR1 is MDHEN, CDR2 SYDVKM. The V gene end was trimmed by 6 bases and the J gene end by 4 bases; junction bases not matched to a gene: 6. The CDR3 consists of 15 residues. The CDR3 coding sequence is TGTGCCAGCAGGGTAGGACAGGGGTTCACCGGGGAGCTGTTTTTT. Translated, it gives CASRVGQGFTGELFF.

This clone was seen a handful of times. This chain connects TRBV9 to TRBJ1-5; no definite D call. The V gene's germline CDR1 is SGDLS and CDR2 YYNGEE. This CDR3 is built from 17 residues. Trimming took off 4 bases at V and 3 bases at J, with 20 bases between the two ends. The CDR3 DNA sequence: TGTGCCAGCAGCCCACACCCCTTTTTGAGCGACAATCAGCCCCAGCATTTT. Protein product: CASSPHPFLSDNQPQHF.

V and J are TRBV29-1 and TRBJ2-1, with 12 bases matching TRBD2. Per germline, CDR1 SQVTM and CDR2 ANQGSEA. The CDR3 covers 18 residues. Losses at the gene ends were 3 bases for V and 9 bases for J; bases not matched to a gene: 18. The CDR3 sequence: CSVEGGKGLAGGRGEQFF. Written as DNA, the CDR3 is TGCAGCGTTGAGGGTGGTAAAGGGCTAGCGGGGGGGCGAGGTGAGCAGTTCTTC.

This chain uses TRBV5-4 with TRBJ2-4; D ambiguous. The CDR3 sequence is 11 residues long. V was cut by 2 bases and J by 8 bases, with 5 bases left in between. Germline-derived CDR1 and CDR2 are SGHNT and YYREEE (reference sequence). The CDR3 protein is CASSFSDIQYF. The CDR3 DNA reads as TGTGCCAGCAGCTTTAGTGACATTCAGTACTTC. Full variable domain (rest looked up from reference TRBV5-4 and TRBJ2-4): ETGVTQSPTHLIKTRGQQVTLRCSSQSGHNTVSWYQQALGQGPQFIFQYYREEENGRGNFPPRFSGLQFPNYSSELNVNALELDDSALYLCASSFSDIQYFGAGTRLSVL.

The chain joins TRBV5-1 to TRBJ1-2; the match to TRBD1 covers 8 bases. The CDR3 is 15 residues long. The V gene's germline CDR1 is SGHRS and CDR2 YFSETQ. J was trimmed by 4 bases and V by 4 bases; bases with no gene match: 9. As DNA, the CDR3 is TGCGCCAGCAGCGTCCAGGGGGCCGAGGGCTATGGCTACACCTTC. Its protein product is CASSVQGAEGYGYTF. The full variable domain, its missing parts supplied by reference TRBV5-1 and TRBJ1-2, is KAGVTQTPRYLIKTRGQQVTLSCSPISGHRSVSWYQQTPGQGLQFLFEYFSETQRNKGNFPGRFSGRQFSNSRSEMNVSTLELGDSALYLCASSVQGAEGYGYTFGSGTRLTVV.

This clone was recorded once. The V gene is TRBV6-5, the J gene TRBJ1-1, with no clear D. The CDR3 runs 13 residues. The V end lost 5 bases, the J end lost 1 base, and 8 bases lay between the germline ends. Germline CDR1 is MNHEY and CDR2 is SVGAGI. This chain's CDR3 is CASSKTTNTEAFF. The CDR3 DNA follows: TGTGCCAGCAGTAAAACTACGAACACTGAAGCTTTCTTT.